These 20 T cell receptor beta chains were all obtained from the same sample, sequenced in a study of blood T cells in healthy people across ages (dated by TCRdb to the mid-2010s). Libraries were prepared through 5' RACE. The sequencer listed for this sample is Illumina HiSeq 2500. The second PCR ran for roughly 6 to 11 cycles and used a J-beta primer mix along with a sample-barcoded 5' primer. TCRdb handled the public reads itself, with Q25 trimming in fastp and clone calling in MiXCR, and kept productive beta chains. Identical CDR3 protein sequences are pooled into one entry, listed with their most common genes and DNA. Across this sample there are some 890,000 distinct CDR3 sequences, with just under 30% seen only once. The ten top clones hold 9.5% to 13% of the sample. These data were also filed under a second study, of T cells of mothers and their children.

The specimen was blood. These receptors all come from a woman in her forties in good health.

Concerning this clonotype itself: Just one base apart from a much larger clone, this may be a read error. This chain connects TRBV5-4 to TRBJ2-1, with 7 bases identical to TRBD2. The CDR3 covers 15 residues. The germline V gene encodes CDR1 SGHNT and CDR2 YYREEE (reference sequence). The chain's CDR3 is CANSAGDPSYNEQFF. The CDR3 region has the DNA TGTGCCAACAGCGCGGGGGACCCCTCCTACAATGAGCAGTTCTTC.

Only a few counts were recorded for this clonotype. The V gene is TRBV25-1, the J gene TRBJ1-1; D ambiguous. This CDR3 spans 15 amino acids. The germline V gene encodes CDR1 MGHDK and CDR2 SYGVNS. Trimming removed 0 bases at V and 0 bases at J, with 8 bases between. The CDR3 DNA reads TGTGCCAGCAGTGAATACAACGGTCTGAACACTGAAGCTTTCTTT. Translating it yields CASSEYNGLNTEAFF.

In this sample, this clonotype turned up many times. The chain has TRBV13 and TRBJ2-5; TRBD1 or TRBD2 may be the D gene (6 bases each). V was clipped by 5 bases and J by 2 bases, with 15 bases between them. CDR1 and CDR2 from the germline V gene are PRHDT and FYEKMQ (reference sequence). The CDR3 totals 15 residues. CDR3 DNA sequence: TGTGCCAGCAGCCCCCCTGGAGGGGGGCAAGAGACCCAGTACTTC. Encoded protein: CASSPPGGGQETQYF.

The rearrangement uses TRBV9 and TRBJ2-3, with D perhaps matching TRBD1 or TRBD2 (5 bases each). Germline CDR1 reads SGDLS; CDR2 reads YYNGEE. There are 15 residues in the CDR3. With 1 base removed from V and 1 base from J, the gap between germline ends came to 10 bases. In DNA form, the CDR3 reads TGTGCCAGCAGCGTATGGGGGTCTGGCACAGATACGCAGTATTTT. It yields the protein CASSVWGSGTDTQYF.

This clonotype was seen a handful of times. This chain's CDR3 is CASSLDRVSNTEAFF. In nucleotides, the CDR3 is TGTGCCAGCAGCTTGGACAGGGTTTCGAACACTGAAGCTTTCTTT. The chain recombines TRBV7-9 with TRBJ1-1; 8 nucleotides align to TRBD1. Trimming took 3 bases from V and 1 from J; bases not matched to a gene: 4. The CDR3 runs 15 residues. The germline V gene encodes CDR1 SEHNR and CDR2 FQNEAQ (reference sequence). The whole variable domain, remainder taken from reference TRBV7-9 and TRBJ1-1, is DTGVSQNPRHKITKRGQNVTFRCDPISEHNRLYWYRQTLGQGPEFLTYFQNEAQLEKSRLLSDRFSAERPKGSFSTLEIQRTEQGDSAMYLCASSLDRVSNTEAFFGQGTRLTVV.

This clonotype was seen ten or more times. The chain is built from TRBV12-3 or TRBV12-4 and TRBJ2-7; 12 bases fit TRBD2. This CDR3 has 15 residues. V lost 6 bases to trimming and J lost 9 bases; unmatched junction nucleotides: 12. Here the CDR3 reads CASSPRLAGVSGQYF. The CDR3 coding sequence is TGTGCCAGCAGCCCTAGACTAGCGGGGGTGAGCGGGCAGTACTTC.

This clonotype was counted between two and nine times. This chain uses TRBV27 with TRBJ1-2; a weak D match, TRBD1 (5 bases). Trimming left V 7 bases short and J 4 bases short, with 16 bases between. Germline values: CDR1 MNHEY, CDR2 SMNVEV (reference sequence). CDR3 length: 14 residues. The CDR3 loop reads CASTMGTGGYGYTF. CDR3 nucleotide sequence: TGTGCCAGCACCATGGGGACCGGTGGCTATGGCTACACCTTC.

V is TRBV12-3 or TRBV12-4 and J is TRBJ2-5, with 10 bases aligning to TRBD1. The CDR3 is made up of 14 amino acids. Trimming cost V 0 bases and J 11 bases; bases outside gene matches: 6. The chain's CDR3 is CASSLAGTGDAQYF. CDR3 nucleotide sequence: TGTGCCAGCAGTTTAGCGGGGACAGGGGACGCGCAGTACTTC.

This clonotype was seen at least ten times. CDR3 in amino acids: CRARRLSSYEQYF. CDR3 DNA sequence: TGCAGGGCCCGCAGGTTGAGCTCCTACGAGCAGTACTTC. This rearrangement joins TRBV20-1 to TRBJ2-7; no definite D call. There are 13 residues in the CDR3. Germline CDR1 is DFQATT and CDR2 is SNEGSKA (reference sequence).

This clonotype was counted only a few times. The chain has TRBV2 and TRBJ2-2, with 11 bases lining up with TRBD1. The trim removed 6 bases at V and 4 bases at J, leaving 1 base unmatched. The CDR3 has 14 residues. Germline V gives CDR1 SNHLY, CDR2 FYNNEI. This CDR3 is CASRGQGATGELFF. The DNA of the CDR3 is TGTGCCAGCAGAGGACAGGGGGCCACCGGGGAGCTGTTTTTT.

The chain links TRBV12-3 or TRBV12-4 to TRBJ1-5; a possible D gene is TRBD1 (6 bases). The CDR3 is 14 residues long. V shed 4 bases and J shed 9 bases, with 16 bases lying between them. The CDR3 spells CASSSNRVGLPQHF. CDR3 in DNA: TGTGCCAGCAGTTCTAACAGGGTAGGACTGCCCCAGCATTTT.

With respect to this clonotype: This may come from a read error, since a much larger clone is one base off. The J gene is TRBJ2-1, the V gene TRBV5-1; TRBD1 or TRBD2 may be the D gene (6 bases each). V gave up 0 bases and J gave up 10 bases, with 20 bases separating them. CDR1 and CDR2 from the germline V gene are SGHRS and YFSETQ. This CDR3 is 16 amino acids long. The CDR3, as DNA: TGCGCCAGCAGCTTGGTAGAGGGGGGCCTTGACTACGAGCAGTTCTTC. Its protein is CASSLVEGGLDYEQFF.

Comment on this clonotype: One end of the junction varies from germline; a read error may be responsible. The chain recombines TRBV19 with TRBJ2-5, with D perhaps TRBD1 (5 bases). Germline CDR1 reads LNHDA; CDR2 reads SQIVND (reference sequence). CDR3 size: 15 residues. Written as DNA, the CDR3 is TGTGTCAGTAAGGGAACAGGCGAAAACCAAGAGACCCAGTACTTC. The encoded protein is CVSKGTGENQETQYF.

In this sample, this clonotype turned up many times. The gene calls are TRBV6-1 and TRBJ2-3; maybe TRBD2 (5 bases). The CDR3 totals 15 residues. Germline CDR1 reads MNHNS; CDR2 reads SASEGT. V shed 2 bases and J shed 1 base, with 10 bases lying between them. The CDR3 protein is CASSEHDGGTDTQYF. CDR3 nucleotides: TGTGCCAGCAGTGAACATGACGGGGGCACAGATACGCAGTATTTT.

This clonotype turned up a few times. The germline gene is not matched at one end of the junction; a read error may be the cause. The chain carries TRBV9 and TRBJ2-5, with D perhaps TRBD2 (5 bases). CDR3 size: 16 residues. CDR1 and CDR2 (germline): SGDLS, YYNGEE. The CDR3: CASSVLGSASGETQYF. The CDR3 DNA is TGCGCCAGCAGCGTTCTCGGGTCAGCAAGCGGAGAGACCCAGTACTTC.

This clonotype has at least ten counts. The chain is built from TRBV20-1 and TRBJ2-1, with TRBD2 as a possible D gene (5 bases). Trimming stripped 6 bases from V and 6 bases from J, with 21 bases between. CDR1 and CDR2 from the germline V gene are DFQATT and SNEGSKA (reference sequence). The CDR3 has 15 amino acids. CDR3 region: CSANPPSSKTNEQFF. CDR3 coding DNA: TGCAGTGCGAACCCCCCCTCTAGCAAGACCAATGAGCAGTTCTTC.

Many counts were recorded for this clonotype. This sequence joins TRBV11-2 and TRBJ2-5; D may correspond to TRBD1 or TRBD2 (6 bases each). The CDR3 runs to 12 residues. Germline V gives CDR1 SGHAT, CDR2 FQNNGV. Trimming took off 6 bases at V and 5 bases at J, with 10 bases between the two ends. CDR3 protein: CASRGGRETQYF. The DNA of the CDR3 is TGTGCCAGCAGGGGGGGCCGGGAGACCCAGTACTTC.

Comments on this clonotype: A much larger clone is a single base away; this may be a read error. The chain joins TRBV7-2 to TRBJ1-1; tentative D call: TRBD1 (6 bases). This CDR3 has 13 residues. Trimming removed 6 bases at V and 1 base at J, with 9 bases between. In germline, CDR1 is SGHTA, CDR2 FQGNSA. The CDR3 region is CASRVQGNTEAFF. The CDR3 DNA follows: TGTGCCAGCAGGGTACAGGGGAACACTGAAGCTTTCTTT.

This chain connects TRBV28 to TRBJ1-2, with a weak D call TRBD1 (6 bases). The V gene lost 6 bases and the J gene lost 5 bases, with 25 bases spanning the gap. Germline V gene lookup returns CDR1 MDHEN and CDR2 SYDVKM. The CDR3 length is 17 residues. CDR3 in DNA: TGTGCCAGCAGCCTGACGGGGGGCCTAAATTATGGGTATGGCTACACCTTC. Translated, it gives CASSLTGGLNYGYGYTF.

J is TRBJ2-2 and V is TRBV24-1; D uncertain. The germline CDR1 and CDR2 sequences are KGHDR and SFDVKD. The CDR3 covers 16 residues. The V end was cut by 4 bases, the J end by 2 bases, with 13 bases between. The CDR3 protein is CATSDPTRYNTGELFF. In nucleotides, the CDR3 is TGTGCCACCAGTGACCCCACCCGATACAACACCGGGGAGCTGTTTTTT.